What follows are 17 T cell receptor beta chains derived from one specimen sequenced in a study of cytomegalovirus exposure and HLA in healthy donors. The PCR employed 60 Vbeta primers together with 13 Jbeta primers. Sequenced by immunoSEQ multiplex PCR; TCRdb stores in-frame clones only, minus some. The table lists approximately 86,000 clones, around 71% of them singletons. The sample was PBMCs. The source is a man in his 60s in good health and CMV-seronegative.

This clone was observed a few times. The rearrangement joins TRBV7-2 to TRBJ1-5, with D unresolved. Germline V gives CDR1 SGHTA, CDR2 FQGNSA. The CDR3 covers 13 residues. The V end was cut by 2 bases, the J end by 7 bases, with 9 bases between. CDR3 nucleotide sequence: TGTGCCAGCAGCTTAAGTAGCTGGCAGCCCCAGCATTTT. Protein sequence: CASSLSSWQPQHF. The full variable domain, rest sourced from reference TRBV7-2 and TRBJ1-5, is GAGVSQSPSNKVTEKGKDVELRCDPISGHTALYWYRQSLGQGLEFLIYFQGNSAPDKSGLPSDRFSAERTGGSVSTLTIQRTQQEDSAVYLCASSLSSWQPQHFGDGTRLSIL.

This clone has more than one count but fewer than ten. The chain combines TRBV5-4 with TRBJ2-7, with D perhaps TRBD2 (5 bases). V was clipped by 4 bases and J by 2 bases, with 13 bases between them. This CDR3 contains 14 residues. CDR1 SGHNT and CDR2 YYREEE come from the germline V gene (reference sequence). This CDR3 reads CASSPETGTYEQYF. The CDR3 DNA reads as TGTGCCAGCAGCCCCGAGACCGGGACCTACGAGCAGTACTTC. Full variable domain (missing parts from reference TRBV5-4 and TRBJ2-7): ETGVTQSPTHLIKTRGQQVTLRCSSQSGHNTVSWYQQALGQGPQFIFQYYREEENGRGNFPPRFSGLQFPNYSSELNVNALELDDSALYLCASSPETGTYEQYFGPGTRLTVT.

The CDR3 nucleotides read TGTGCCAGCAGCGCGCCGGACAGGGTCCACGAGCAGTACTTC. This codes for CASSAPDRVHEQYF. The chain recombines TRBV7-9 with TRBJ2-7; TRBD1 matches at 8 bases. The CDR3 contains 14 residues. Trimming at V came to 5 bases and at J to 5 bases, leaving 8 bases not matched to a gene. Germline assignment: CDR1 SEHNR and CDR2 FQNEAQ (reference sequence).

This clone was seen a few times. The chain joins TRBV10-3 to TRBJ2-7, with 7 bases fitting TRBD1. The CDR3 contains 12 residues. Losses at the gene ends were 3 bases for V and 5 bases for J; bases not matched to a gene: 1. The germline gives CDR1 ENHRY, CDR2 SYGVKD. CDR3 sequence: CAISDTGDEQYF. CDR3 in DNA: TGTGCCATCAGTGATACAGGGGACGAGCAGTACTTC.

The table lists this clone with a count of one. The CDR3 is CAIGLAGGETQYF. The CDR3 DNA reads as TGTGCCATCGGACTAGCGGGAGGGGAGACCCAGTACTTC. This chain joins TRBV6-5 and TRBJ2-5; the match to TRBD2 covers 15 bases. Unmatched junction bases numbered 2, after V lost 10 bases and J lost 5 bases. This CDR3 spans 13 amino acids. Per the germline V gene, CDR1 is MNHEY and CDR2 is SVGAGI.

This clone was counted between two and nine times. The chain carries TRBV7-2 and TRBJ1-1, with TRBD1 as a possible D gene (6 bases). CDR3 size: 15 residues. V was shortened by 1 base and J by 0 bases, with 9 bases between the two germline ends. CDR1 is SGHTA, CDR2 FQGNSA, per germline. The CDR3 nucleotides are TGTGCCAGCAGCTTAGAGGGGGATATGAACACTGAAGCTTTCTTT. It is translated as CASSLEGDMNTEAFF. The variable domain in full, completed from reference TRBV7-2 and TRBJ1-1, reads GAGVSQSPSNKVTEKGKDVELRCDPISGHTALYWYRQSLGQGLEFLIYFQGNSAPDKSGLPSDRFSAERTGGSVSTLTIQRTQQEDSAVYLCASSLEGDMNTEAFFGQGTRLTVV.

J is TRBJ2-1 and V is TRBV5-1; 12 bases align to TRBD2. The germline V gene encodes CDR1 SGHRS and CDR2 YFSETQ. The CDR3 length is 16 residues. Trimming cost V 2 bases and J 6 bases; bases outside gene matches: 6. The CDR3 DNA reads TGCGCCAGCAGCTTCGAGGGACTAGCGGGTTCCAATGAGCAGTTCTTC. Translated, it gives CASSFEGLAGSNEQFF.

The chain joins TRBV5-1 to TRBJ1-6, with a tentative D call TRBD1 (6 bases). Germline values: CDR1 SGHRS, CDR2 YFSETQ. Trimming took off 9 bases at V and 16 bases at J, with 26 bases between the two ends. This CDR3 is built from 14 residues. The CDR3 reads CATAVGSQTGLLHF. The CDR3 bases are TGCGCCACCGCGGTGGGTTCCCAGACAGGTCTTCTCCACTTT.

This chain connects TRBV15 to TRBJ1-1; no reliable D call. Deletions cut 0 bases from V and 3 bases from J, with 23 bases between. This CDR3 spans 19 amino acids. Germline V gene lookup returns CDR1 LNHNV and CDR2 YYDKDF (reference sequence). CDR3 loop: CATSREAVKGRPLYTEAFF. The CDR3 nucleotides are TGTGCCACCAGCAGAGAGGCAGTAAAAGGCAGGCCGCTATACACTGAAGCTTTCTTT.

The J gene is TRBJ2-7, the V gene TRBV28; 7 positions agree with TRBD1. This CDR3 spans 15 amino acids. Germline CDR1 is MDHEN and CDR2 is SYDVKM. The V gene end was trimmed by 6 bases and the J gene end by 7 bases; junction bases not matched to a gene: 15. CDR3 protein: CASSAPGTAFPEQYF. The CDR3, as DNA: TGTGCCAGCAGCGCTCCCGGGACAGCCTTTCCAGAGCAGTACTTC.

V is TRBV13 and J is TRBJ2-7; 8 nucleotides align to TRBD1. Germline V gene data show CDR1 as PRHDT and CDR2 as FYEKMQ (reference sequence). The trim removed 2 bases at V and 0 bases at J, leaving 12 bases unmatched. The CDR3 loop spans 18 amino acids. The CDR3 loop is CASSLFGVRTGPSYEQYF. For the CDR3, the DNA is TGTGCCAGCAGCTTATTCGGGGTTAGGACAGGGCCCTCCTACGAGCAGTACTTC. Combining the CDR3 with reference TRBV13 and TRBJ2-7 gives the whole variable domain AAGVIQSPRHLIKEKRETATLKCYPIPRHDTVYWYQQGPGQDPQFLISFYEKMQSDKGSIPDRFSAQQFSDYHSELNMSSLELGDSALYFCASSLFGVRTGPSYEQYFGPGTRLTVT.

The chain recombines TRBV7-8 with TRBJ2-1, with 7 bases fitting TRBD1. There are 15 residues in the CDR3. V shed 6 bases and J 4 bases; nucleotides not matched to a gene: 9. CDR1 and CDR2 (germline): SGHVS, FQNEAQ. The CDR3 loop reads CASSTPGGEYNEQFF. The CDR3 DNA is TGTGCCAGCAGTACACCAGGGGGAGAGTACAATGAGCAGTTCTTC.

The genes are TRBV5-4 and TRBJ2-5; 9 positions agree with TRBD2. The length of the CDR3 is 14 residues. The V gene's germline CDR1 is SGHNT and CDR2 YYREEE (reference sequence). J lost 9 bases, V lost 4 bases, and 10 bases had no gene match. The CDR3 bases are TGTGCCAGCAGCCAGGTGGCGGGAGGGGGGTCCCAGTACTTC. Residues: CASSQVAGGGSQYF.

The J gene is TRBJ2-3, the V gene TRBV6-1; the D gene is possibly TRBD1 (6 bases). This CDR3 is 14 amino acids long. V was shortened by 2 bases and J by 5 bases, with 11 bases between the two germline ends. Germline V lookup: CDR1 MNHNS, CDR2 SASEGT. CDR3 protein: CASSEREGVDTQYF. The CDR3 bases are TGTGCCAGCAGTGAACGTGAGGGGGTAGATACGCAGTATTTT.

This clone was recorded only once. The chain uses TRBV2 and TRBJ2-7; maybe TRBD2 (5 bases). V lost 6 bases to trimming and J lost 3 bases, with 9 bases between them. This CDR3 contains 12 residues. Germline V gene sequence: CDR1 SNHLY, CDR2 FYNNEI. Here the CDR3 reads CASSPTSYEQYF. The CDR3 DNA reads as TGTGCCAGCAGCCCTACTAGCTACGAGCAGTACTTC.

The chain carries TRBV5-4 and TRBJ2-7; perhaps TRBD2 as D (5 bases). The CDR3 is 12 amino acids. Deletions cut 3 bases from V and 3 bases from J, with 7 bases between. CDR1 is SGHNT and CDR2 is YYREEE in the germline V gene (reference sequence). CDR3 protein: CASSSGVYEQYF. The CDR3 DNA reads TGTGCCAGCAGCTCCGGGGTCTACGAGCAGTACTTC.

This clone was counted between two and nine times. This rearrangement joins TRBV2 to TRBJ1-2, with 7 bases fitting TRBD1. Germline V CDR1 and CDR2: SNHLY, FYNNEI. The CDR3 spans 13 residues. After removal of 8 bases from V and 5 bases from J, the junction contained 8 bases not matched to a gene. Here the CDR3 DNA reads TGTGCCAGCGTCCCCGACAGGGAGTATGGCTACACCTTC. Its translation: CASVPDREYGYTF.